This record concerns one TCR beta chain sequence. When replicate PCRs were run on unsorted PBMC, they used approximately 300 ng DNA, some 31,000 T cell genomes. Per the original data handling: Junction-only sequences produced by ImmunoSEQ had no quality scores, so filtering differed. TCRdb's table, derived via immunoSEQ multiplex PCR, lists solely in-frame clones and lacks some. The DNA was the basis for D and trimming; V, J and clone size are from that table. Among roughly 500,000 clones listed, 70% to 80% were seen once. Caucasian adults living in Nashville, Tennessee, provided all samples. This record comes from a study of shared clonotypes between healthy human individuals. Trimming at V came to 4 bases and at J to 5 bases, leaving 8 bases not matched to a gene. The CDR3 contains 14 residues. Germline V gives CDR1 KGHSH, CDR2 LQKENI.

This chain links TRBV18 with TRBJ2-7, with 7 bases aligning to TRBD1. The material sequenced was PBMCs. The TCR sequence derives from a woman between 40 and 55 years old in good health. Some clones in this sample may be carry-over from other donors' samples. The chain's CDR3 is CASSLQTGPNEQYF. The CDR3 DNA is TGTGCCAGCTCACTCCAGACAGGGCCCAACGAGCAGTACTTC.